The clone carrying this T cell receptor (beta chain) came up a few times. Its antigen is not known. Isolation of CD4+ naive, central memory, regulatory and stem cell-like memory cells was achieved by sorting via CD45RO/CCR7/CD25/CD127/CD95/CD27. The investigators reverse transcribed all of the isolated RNA, so they sequenced expressed TCRB transcripts. Generated by immunoSEQ multiplex PCR, the TCRdb table keeps only in-frame clones and is missing some. The data contain some 240,000 clones, roughly a tenth of them singletons. The data are from a study of beta chain features in type 1 diabetes. Across the whole study: All samples yielded roughly 110 million examined sorted cells. Overall study results and limits: In type 1 diabetes patients, VDJ junctions had fewer insertions; deletions at these junctions were more frequent.

This TCR came from a man between 18 and 29 years old in good health. Sequenced: central memory CD4+ T cells from blood.

The CDR3 DNA reads as TGTGCCAGCAGCTTTTTCGGGAGTGGAGAGACCCAGTACTTC. Protein product: CASSFFGSGETQYF. J is TRBJ2-5 and V is TRBV7-9; tentatively, D is TRBD2 (6 bases). The CDR3 extends over 14 amino acids. V was cut by 3 bases and J by 4 bases, with 12 bases left in between. CDR1 is SEHNR, CDR2 FQNEAQ, per germline (reference sequence).